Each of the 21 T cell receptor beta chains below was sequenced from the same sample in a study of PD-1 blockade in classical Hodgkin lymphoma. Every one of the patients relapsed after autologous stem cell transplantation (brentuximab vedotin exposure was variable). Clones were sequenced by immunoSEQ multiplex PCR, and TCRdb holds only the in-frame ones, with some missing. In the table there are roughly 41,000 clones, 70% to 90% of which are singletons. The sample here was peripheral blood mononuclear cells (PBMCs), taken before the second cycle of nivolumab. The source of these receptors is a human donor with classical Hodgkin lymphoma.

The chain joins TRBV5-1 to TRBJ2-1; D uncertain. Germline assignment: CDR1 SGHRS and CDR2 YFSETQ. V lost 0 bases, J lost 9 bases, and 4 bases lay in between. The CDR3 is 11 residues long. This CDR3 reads CASSLVGEQFF. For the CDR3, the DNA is TGCGCCAGCAGCTTGGTGGGTGAGCAGTTCTTC.

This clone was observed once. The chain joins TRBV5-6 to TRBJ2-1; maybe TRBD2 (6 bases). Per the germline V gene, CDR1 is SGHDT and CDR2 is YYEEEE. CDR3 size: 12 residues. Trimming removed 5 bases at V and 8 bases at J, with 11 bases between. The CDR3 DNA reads TGTGCCAGCAGGGGGGACTGGGATGAGCAGTTCTTC. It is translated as CASRGDWDEQFF.

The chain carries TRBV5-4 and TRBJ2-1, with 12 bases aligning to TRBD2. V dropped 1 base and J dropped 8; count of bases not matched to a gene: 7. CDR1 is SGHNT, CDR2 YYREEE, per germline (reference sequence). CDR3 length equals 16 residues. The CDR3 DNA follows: TGTGCCAGCAGCTTGACCCTGACTAGCGGGAGCGATGAGCAGTTCTTC. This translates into CASSLTLTSGSDEQFF.

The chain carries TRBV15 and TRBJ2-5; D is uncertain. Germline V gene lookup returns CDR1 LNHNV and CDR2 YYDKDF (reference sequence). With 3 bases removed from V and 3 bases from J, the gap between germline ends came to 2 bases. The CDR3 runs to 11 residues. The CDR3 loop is CATSREETQYF. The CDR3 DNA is TGTGCCACCAGCAGGGAAGAGACCCAGTACTTC. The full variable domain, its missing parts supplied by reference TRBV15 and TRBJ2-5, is DAMVIQNPRYQVTQFGKPVTLSCSQTLNHNVMYWYQQKSSQAPKLLFHYYDKDFNNEADTPDNFQSRRPNTSFCFLDIRSPGLGDTAMYLCATSREETQYFGPGTRLLVL.

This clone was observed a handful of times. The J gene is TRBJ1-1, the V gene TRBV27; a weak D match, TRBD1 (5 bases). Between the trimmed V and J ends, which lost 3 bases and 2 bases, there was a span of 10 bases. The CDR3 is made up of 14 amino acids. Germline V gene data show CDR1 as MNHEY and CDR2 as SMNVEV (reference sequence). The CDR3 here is CASSFRQTNTEAFF. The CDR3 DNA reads TGTGCCAGCAGTTTTCGACAGACAAACACTGAAGCTTTCTTT.

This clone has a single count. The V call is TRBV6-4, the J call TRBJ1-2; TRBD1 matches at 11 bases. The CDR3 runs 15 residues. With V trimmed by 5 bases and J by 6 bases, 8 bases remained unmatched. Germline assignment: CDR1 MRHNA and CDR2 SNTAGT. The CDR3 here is CASSQGQGESDGYTF. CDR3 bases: TGTGCCAGCAGTCAGGGACAGGGGGAATCTGATGGCTACACCTTC.

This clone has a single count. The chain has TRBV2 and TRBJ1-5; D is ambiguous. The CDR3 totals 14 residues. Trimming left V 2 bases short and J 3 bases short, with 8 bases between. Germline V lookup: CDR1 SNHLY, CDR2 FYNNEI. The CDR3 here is CASSEQSLNQPQHF. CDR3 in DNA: TGTGCCAGCAGTGAACAGAGTCTCAATCAGCCCCAGCATTTT.

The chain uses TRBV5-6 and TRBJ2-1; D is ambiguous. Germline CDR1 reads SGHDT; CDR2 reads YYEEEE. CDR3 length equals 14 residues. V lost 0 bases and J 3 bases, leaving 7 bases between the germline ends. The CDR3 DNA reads TGTGCCAGCAGCTTGGGTGGCAGCTACAATGAGCAGTTCTTC. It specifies CASSLGGSYNEQFF.

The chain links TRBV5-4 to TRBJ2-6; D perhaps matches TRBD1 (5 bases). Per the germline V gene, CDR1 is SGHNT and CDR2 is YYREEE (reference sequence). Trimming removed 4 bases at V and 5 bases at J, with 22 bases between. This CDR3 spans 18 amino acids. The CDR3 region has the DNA TGTGCCAGCAGCCGAAACAGGTACCGACTCATCTGGGCCAACGTCCTGACTTTC. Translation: CASSRNRYRLIWANVLTF.

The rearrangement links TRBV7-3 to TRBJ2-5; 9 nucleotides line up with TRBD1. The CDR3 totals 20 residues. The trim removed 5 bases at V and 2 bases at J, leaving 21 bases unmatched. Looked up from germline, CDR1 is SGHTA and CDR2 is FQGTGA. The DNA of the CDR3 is TGTGCCAGCAGCCCCGGAGGAACAAGGACAGGGGCCCTAAGTCAAGAGACCCAGTACTTC. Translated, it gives CASSPGGTRTGALSQETQYF.

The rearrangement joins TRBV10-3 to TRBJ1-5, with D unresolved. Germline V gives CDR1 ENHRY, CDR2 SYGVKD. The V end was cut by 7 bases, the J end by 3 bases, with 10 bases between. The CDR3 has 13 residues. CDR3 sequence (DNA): TGTGCCATCACCCCTGACCCCAATCAGCCCCAGCATTTT. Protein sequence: CAITPDPNQPQHF.

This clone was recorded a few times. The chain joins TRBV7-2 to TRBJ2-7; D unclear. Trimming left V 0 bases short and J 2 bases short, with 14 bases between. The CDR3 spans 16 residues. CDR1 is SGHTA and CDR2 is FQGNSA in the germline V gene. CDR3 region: CASSLARDLLTYEQYF. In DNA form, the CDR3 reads TGTGCCAGCAGCTTAGCCCGAGATTTACTGACCTACGAGCAGTACTTC. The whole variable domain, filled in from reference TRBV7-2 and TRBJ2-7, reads GAGVSQSPSNKVTEKGKDVELRCDPISGHTALYWYRQSLGQGLEFLIYFQGNSAPDKSGLPSDRFSAERTGGSVSTLTIQRTQQEDSAVYLCASSLARDLLTYEQYFGPGTRLTVT.

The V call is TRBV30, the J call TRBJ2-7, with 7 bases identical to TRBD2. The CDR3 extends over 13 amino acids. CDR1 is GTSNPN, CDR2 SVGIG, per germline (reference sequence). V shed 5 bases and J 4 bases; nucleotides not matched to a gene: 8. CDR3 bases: TGTGCCTGGGAAGGGAGGGGTGATTACGAGCAGTACTTC. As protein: CAWEGRGDYEQYF.

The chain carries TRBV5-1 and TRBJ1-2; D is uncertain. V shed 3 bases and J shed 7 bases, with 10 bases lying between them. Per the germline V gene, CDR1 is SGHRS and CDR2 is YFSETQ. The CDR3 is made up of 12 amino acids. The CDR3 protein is CASSSRDAGYTF. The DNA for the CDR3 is TGCGCCAGCAGCTCCCGGGATGCTGGCTACACCTTC.

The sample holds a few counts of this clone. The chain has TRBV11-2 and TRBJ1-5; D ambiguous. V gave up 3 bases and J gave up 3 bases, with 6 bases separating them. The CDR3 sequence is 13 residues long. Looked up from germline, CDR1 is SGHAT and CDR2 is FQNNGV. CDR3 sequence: CASSFHTNQPQHF. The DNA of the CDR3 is TGTGCCAGCAGCTTTCATACCAATCAGCCCCAGCATTTT.

Here the CDR3 reads CASSQDWFTSAPLNEQFF. CDR3 in DNA: TGTGCCAGCAGCCAAGATTGGTTTACTAGCGCCCCGTTGAATGAGCAGTTCTTC. V and J are TRBV14 and TRBJ2-1, with 7 bases identical to TRBD2. Unmatched junction bases numbered 15, after V lost 0 bases and J lost 7 bases. The CDR3 is made up of 18 amino acids. The germline CDR1 and CDR2 sequences are SGHDN and FVKESK. Full variable domain (outside the CDR3, taken from reference TRBV14 and TRBJ2-1): EAGVTQFPSHSVIEKGQTVTLRCDPISGHDNLYWYRRVMGKEIKFLLHFVKESKQDESGMPNNRFLAERTGGTYSTLKVQPAELEDSGVYFCASSQDWFTSAPLNEQFFGPGTRLTVL.

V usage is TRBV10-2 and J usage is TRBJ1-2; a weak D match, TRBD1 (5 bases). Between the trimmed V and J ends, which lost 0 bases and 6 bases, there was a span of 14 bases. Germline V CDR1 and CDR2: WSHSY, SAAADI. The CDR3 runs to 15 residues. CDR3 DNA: TGCGCCAGCAGTGAGTCGCCGACAGCTTATGATGGCTACACCTTC. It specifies CASSESPTAYDGYTF.

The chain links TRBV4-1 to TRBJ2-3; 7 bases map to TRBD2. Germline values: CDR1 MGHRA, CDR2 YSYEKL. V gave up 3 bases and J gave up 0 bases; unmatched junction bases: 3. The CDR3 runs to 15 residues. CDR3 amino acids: CASSQREPSTDTQYF. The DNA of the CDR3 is TGCGCCAGCAGCCAGCGGGAGCCTAGCACAGATACGCAGTATTTT.

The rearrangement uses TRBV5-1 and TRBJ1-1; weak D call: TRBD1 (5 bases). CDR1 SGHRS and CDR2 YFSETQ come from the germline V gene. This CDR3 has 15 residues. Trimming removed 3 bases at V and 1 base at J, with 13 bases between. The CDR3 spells CASSSSGSANTEAFF. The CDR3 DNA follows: TGCGCCAGCAGCTCATCAGGGAGTGCGAACACTGAAGCTTTCTTT. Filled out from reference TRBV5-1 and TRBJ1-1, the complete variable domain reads KAGVTQTPRYLIKTRGQQVTLSCSPISGHRSVSWYQQTPGQGLQFLFEYFSETQRNKGNFPGRFSGRQFSNSRSEMNVSTLELGDSALYLCASSSSGSANTEAFFGQGTRLTVV.

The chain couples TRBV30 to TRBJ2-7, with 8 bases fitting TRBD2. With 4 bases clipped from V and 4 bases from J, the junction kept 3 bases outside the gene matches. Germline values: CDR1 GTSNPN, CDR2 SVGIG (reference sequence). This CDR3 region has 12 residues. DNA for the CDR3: TGTGCCTGGACTAGCGGGCTGTACGAGCAGTACTTC. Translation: CAWTSGLYEQYF.

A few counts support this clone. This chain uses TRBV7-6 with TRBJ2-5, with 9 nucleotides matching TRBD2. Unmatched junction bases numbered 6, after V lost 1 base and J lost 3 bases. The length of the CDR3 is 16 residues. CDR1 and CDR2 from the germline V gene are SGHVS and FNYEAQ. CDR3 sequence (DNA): TGTGCCAGCAGCTTAGGGGAGCGGGAGGATGAAGAGACCCAGTACTTC. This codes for CASSLGEREDEETQYF.